This is a list of T cell receptor beta chains from one sample in a study of molecular identifiers for immune sequencing clone quantification. TCRdb analysed the PCR reads with MiXCR anew, one entry per CDR3 protein. This sample has more than 50,000 distinct CDR3 sequences, with roughly a fifth found just once. Specimen: naive CD8+ T cells from blood, with Jurkat cell RNA spiked in. These receptors were obtained from a human donor in good health. Some libraries in this study had Jurkat cell RNA spiked in. The CDR3 runs from the conserved cysteine through the conserved F or W. Fields, in order: clone size, J gene, V gene, D gene, CDR3 DNA, CDR3 protein. The D gene is left open where the match is weak. The size of a clone is reported for some rows only, either as once, few or many, or as a class for expanded clones.

clone size: many; J gene: TRBJ2-4; V gene: TRBV12-3/TRBV12-4; D gene: TRBD2; CDR3 DNA: TGTGCCAGCACCAGCGGGAGGGCCTTGGCCAAAAACATTCAGTACTTC; CDR3 protein: CASTSGRALAKNIQYF
clone size: many; J gene: TRBJ2-1; V gene: TRBV29-1; D gene: TRBD2; CDR3 DNA: TGCAGCGTTGAAGAGCGGGGGATCTACAATGAGCAGTTCTTC; CDR3 protein: CSVEERGIYNEQFF
clone size: few; J gene: TRBJ2-7; V gene: TRBV7-9; D gene: .; CDR3 DNA: TGTGCCAGCAGCTACACCCGAGTCCTTTCAGGGTCCTACGAGCAGTACTTC; CDR3 protein: CASSYTRVLSGSYEQYF
clone size: many; J gene: TRBJ2-1; V gene: TRBV19; D gene: .; CDR3 DNA: TGTGCCAGTGAGAAGGGGCCCCATGAGCAGTTCTTC; CDR3 protein: CASEKGPHEQFF
clone size: .; J gene: TRBJ2-7; V gene: TRBV5-6; D gene: .; CDR3 DNA: TGTGCCAGCAGCTTGGCTTTCCGACTCTCCTACGAGCAGTACTTC; CDR3 protein: CASSLAFRLSYEQYF
clone size: .; J gene: TRBJ2-1; V gene: TRBV6-2/TRBV6-3; D gene: .; CDR3 DNA: TGTGCCAGCAGTGCCCGGGCTGATTCGGGGTGGGGTGAGCAGTTCTTC; CDR3 protein: CASSARADSGWGEQFF
clone size: many; J gene: TRBJ1-1; V gene: TRBV19; D gene: .; CDR3 DNA: TGTGCCAGTAGTATAGGTCTTTCTGAAGCTTTCTTT; CDR3 protein: CASSIGLSEAFF
clone size: .; J gene: TRBJ2-7; V gene: TRBV4-3; D gene: TRBD1; CDR3 DNA: TGCGCCAGCAGCCAAGAGGGGACAGGGGGCGCCTACGAGCAGTACTTC; CDR3 protein: CASSQEGTGGAYEQYF
clone size: many; J gene: TRBJ2-7; V gene: TRBV4-1; D gene: TRBD1; CDR3 DNA: TGCGCCAGCAGCCAAACCGGGACAGGGACGTACGAGCAGTACTTC; CDR3 protein: CASSQTGTGTYEQYF
clone size: .; J gene: TRBJ2-1; V gene: TRBV6-1; D gene: .; CDR3 DNA: TGTGCCAGCAGTGCGGTTCACCGCTCCTACAATGAGCAGTTCTTC; CDR3 protein: CASSAVHRSYNEQFF
clone size: many; J gene: TRBJ2-6; V gene: TRBV4-2; D gene: TRBD1; CDR3 DNA: TGTGCCAGCAGCCAAGCCGGGACAGGGGTGTTCGGGGCCAACGTCCTGACTTTC; CDR3 protein: CASSQAGTGVFGANVLTF
clone size: many; J gene: TRBJ2-3; V gene: TRBV27; D gene: .; CDR3 DNA: TGTGCCAGCAGTAAGCTTCTACAGCAAGATACGCAGTATTTT; CDR3 protein: CASSKLLQQDTQYF
clone size: .; J gene: TRBJ2-7; V gene: TRBV27; D gene: TRBD2; CDR3 DNA: TGTGCCAGCACGCTAGCGGGAGAGATGTACTTC; CDR3 protein: CASTLAGEMYF
clone size: .; J gene: TRBJ2-7; V gene: TRBV12-3/TRBV12-4; D gene: .; CDR3 DNA: TGTGCCAGCAGCTTTGTGTCCAGCGTTGAGGGCGAGCAGTACTTC; CDR3 protein: CASSFVSSVEGEQYF
clone size: .; J gene: TRBJ2-1; V gene: TRBV9; D gene: TRBD1; CDR3 DNA: TGTGCCAGCAGCGTAGCTACGACAGGGAACAGTGAGCAGTTCTTC; CDR3 protein: CASSVATTGNSEQFF
clone size: .; J gene: TRBJ2-1; V gene: TRBV20-1; D gene: .; CDR3 DNA: TGCGCCCCGAGGCGGGTCAATGAGCAGTTCTTC; CDR3 protein: CAPRRVNEQFF
clone size: .; J gene: TRBJ2-2; V gene: TRBV25-1; D gene: .; CDR3 DNA: TGTACCAGCACCGAACGAGGATACACCGGGGAGCTGTTTTTT; CDR3 protein: CTSTERGYTGELFF
clone size: many; J gene: TRBJ1-6; V gene: TRBV4-1; D gene: TRBD1; CDR3 DNA: TGCGCCAGCAGCCCTTTGACAGGGGAGAATTCACCCCTCCACTTT; CDR3 protein: CASSPLTGENSPLHF
clone size: many; J gene: TRBJ2-1; V gene: TRBV7-8; D gene: .; CDR3 DNA: TGTGCCAGCAGCTTAGTCGGGGGCCCCTACAATGAGCAGTTCTTC; CDR3 protein: CASSLVGGPYNEQFF
clone size: many; J gene: TRBJ2-5; V gene: TRBV2; D gene: TRBD1; CDR3 DNA: TGTGCCAGCAGCGATATTCCAGGGACAGCCGCAGAGACCCAGTACTTC; CDR3 protein: CASSDIPGTAAETQYF
clone size: .; J gene: TRBJ2-1; V gene: TRBV19; D gene: TRBD1; CDR3 DNA: TGTGCCAGTAGTTGGATAGGGGGCGGTGAGCAGTTCTTC; CDR3 protein: CASSWIGGGEQFF
clone size: .; J gene: TRBJ2-1; V gene: TRBV11-3; D gene: .; CDR3 DNA: TGTGCCAGCAGACCGGAGGGGGCGCGAAATGAGCAGTTCTTC; CDR3 protein: CASRPEGARNEQFF
clone size: many; J gene: TRBJ2-7; V gene: TRBV28; D gene: .; CDR3 DNA: TGTGCCAGCAGTTTATATACGACCCGTGGGGAGCCCTACGAGCAGTACTTC; CDR3 protein: CASSLYTTRGEPYEQYF
clone size: many; J gene: TRBJ2-7; V gene: TRBV20-1; D gene: .; CDR3 DNA: TGCAGTGCTAGAGTGGTCAGCCGGATCTACGAGCAGTACTTC; CDR3 protein: CSARVVSRIYEQYF
clone size: many; J gene: TRBJ2-7; V gene: TRBV7-6; D gene: .; CDR3 DNA: TGTGCCAGCAGCCCGATAAGTGCCTACGAGCAGTACTTC; CDR3 protein: CASSPISAYEQYF
clone size: .; J gene: TRBJ1-4; V gene: TRBV7-9; D gene: TRBD1; CDR3 DNA: TGTGCCAGCAGCCCATGGCAGGGGGCAACTAATGAAAAACTGTTTTTT; CDR3 protein: CASSPWQGATNEKLFF
clone size: many; J gene: TRBJ2-1; V gene: TRBV15; D gene: .; CDR3 DNA: TGTGCCACCAGCAGGTCCAGGGAATTGGTCTATGAGCAGTTCTTC; CDR3 protein: CATSRSRELVYEQFF
clone size: many; J gene: TRBJ2-7; V gene: TRBV28; D gene: TRBD2; CDR3 DNA: TGTGCCAGCAGTTTACTAGTGCCTAGCGGGAGGGCGGGCGAGCAGTACTTC; CDR3 protein: CASSLLVPSGRAGEQYF
clone size: many; J gene: TRBJ2-7; V gene: TRBV9; D gene: .; CDR3 DNA: TGTGCCAGCAGCGTAGGGGCGTCAGTCTACGAGCAGTACTTC; CDR3 protein: CASSVGASVYEQYF
clone size: many; J gene: TRBJ2-7; V gene: TRBV6-2/TRBV6-3; D gene: TRBD1; CDR3 DNA: TGTGCCAGCAACCGGGGGACAGGGGGAACCTACGAGCAGTACTTC; CDR3 protein: CASNRGTGGTYEQYF
clone size: .; J gene: TRBJ2-2; V gene: TRBV12-5; D gene: .; CDR3 DNA: TGTGCTAGTGGTTCCTTCCGGGTGACAACGAACACCGGGGAGCTGTTTTTT; CDR3 protein: CASGSFRVTTNTGELFF
clone size: many; J gene: TRBJ2-5; V gene: TRBV7-9; D gene: .; CDR3 DNA: TGTGCCAGCGAAGTGGGCAGGGACGTGGAGACCCAGTACTTC; CDR3 protein: CASEVGRDVETQYF
clone size: many; J gene: TRBJ2-7; V gene: TRBV29-1; D gene: TRBD2; CDR3 DNA: TGCAGCGTCTCATGGACTAGCGGGAGAAGGGGAACCTACGAGCAGTACTTC; CDR3 protein: CSVSWTSGRRGTYEQYF
clone size: many; J gene: TRBJ2-7; V gene: TRBV7-9; D gene: .; CDR3 DNA: TGTGCCAGCAGCCCCGGGTCCTCTGCCTCCTACGAGCAGTACTTC; CDR3 protein: CASSPGSSASYEQYF
clone size: .; J gene: TRBJ2-2; V gene: TRBV24-1; D gene: TRBD1; CDR3 DNA: TGTGCCACCAGTAATAGGACAGGGGTTCGCACCAGGGAGCTGTTTTTT; CDR3 protein: CATSNRTGVRTRELFF
clone size: .; J gene: TRBJ2-4; V gene: TRBV30; D gene: .; CDR3 DNA: TGTACCTGGAGTGCACAGAAAAACATTCAGTACTTC; CDR3 protein: CTWSAQKNIQYF
clone size: many; J gene: TRBJ1-1; V gene: TRBV28; D gene: .; CDR3 DNA: TGTGCCAGCAGTTTAAGCGTCAGACCCTTGGACACTGAAGCTTTCTTT; CDR3 protein: CASSLSVRPLDTEAFF
clone size: .; J gene: TRBJ2-1; V gene: TRBV2; D gene: TRBD1; CDR3 DNA: TGTGCCAGCAGGACAGGGGGTGCCAATGAGCAGTTCTTC; CDR3 protein: CASRTGGANEQFF
clone size: many; J gene: TRBJ2-1; V gene: TRBV12-3/TRBV12-4; D gene: .; CDR3 DNA: TGTGCCAGCAGCCTGGGGACAACCTACAATGAGCAGTTCTTC; CDR3 protein: CASSLGTTYNEQFF
clone size: many; J gene: TRBJ2-2; V gene: TRBV28; D gene: .; CDR3 DNA: TGTGCCAGCAGCTACGTAGCGAGCAGGAACACCGGGGAGCTGTTTTTT; CDR3 protein: CASSYVASRNTGELFF
clone size: few; J gene: TRBJ2-7; V gene: TRBV7-3; D gene: .; CDR3 DNA: TGTGCCAGCAGCTCAGCGGAGGACTCCTACGAGCAGTACTTC; CDR3 protein: CASSSAEDSYEQYF
clone size: few; J gene: TRBJ2-3; V gene: TRBV7-6; D gene: .; CDR3 DNA: TGTGCCAGCAGGCTAGCGGAAGTGGGGACAGATTCGCAGTATTTT; CDR3 protein: CASRLAEVGTDSQYF
clone size: many; J gene: TRBJ2-5; V gene: TRBV5-1; D gene: TRBD1; CDR3 DNA: TGCGCCAGCAGCTTGGGACAGGGCCTCGAGGAGACCCAGTACTTC; CDR3 protein: CASSLGQGLEETQYF
clone size: few; J gene: TRBJ2-7; V gene: TRBV19; D gene: .; CDR3 DNA: TGTGCCAGTAGCCCCCCTCGGTATAGCTTAGGAACCTACGAGCAGTACTTC; CDR3 protein: CASSPPRYSLGTYEQYF
clone size: .; J gene: TRBJ2-7; V gene: TRBV27; D gene: .; CDR3 DNA: TGTGCCAGCAGTTTAGGGCGGGACCCCTACGAGCAGTACTTC; CDR3 protein: CASSLGRDPYEQYF
clone size: many; J gene: TRBJ1-4; V gene: TRBV24-1; D gene: .; CDR3 DNA: TGTGCCACCAGTGACAGCAGGGTAGAGGAAAAACTGTTTTTT; CDR3 protein: CATSDSRVEEKLFF
clone size: many; J gene: TRBJ2-4; V gene: TRBV14; D gene: .; CDR3 DNA: TGTGCCAGCAGCCACGGGCCCGTCGCGGCGAGTTCCCCAGGGGACATTCAGTACTTC; CDR3 protein: CASSHGPVAASSPGDIQYF
clone size: many; J gene: TRBJ2-7; V gene: TRBV27; D gene: TRBD2; CDR3 DNA: TGTGCCAGCAGCCAGCGGGAGTTAGGGCGATACTACGAGCAGTACTTC; CDR3 protein: CASSQRELGRYYEQYF
clone size: few; J gene: TRBJ2-6; V gene: TRBV28; D gene: .; CDR3 DNA: TGTGCCAGCGGTTTACCCTCTATTAGCTCTGGGGCCAACGTCCTGACTTTC; CDR3 protein: CASGLPSISSGANVLTF
clone size: .; J gene: TRBJ1-5; V gene: TRBV6-2/TRBV6-3; D gene: .; CDR3 DNA: TGTGCCAGCAGTGGTGGGACCTTTTATAGCAATCAGCCCCAGCATTTT; CDR3 protein: CASSGGTFYSNQPQHF
clone size: many; J gene: TRBJ2-7; V gene: TRBV19; D gene: .; CDR3 DNA: TGTGCCAGTAGTCAGACACGAACCTACGAGCAGTACTTC; CDR3 protein: CASSQTRTYEQYF
clone size: .; J gene: TRBJ2-3; V gene: TRBV15; D gene: .; CDR3 DNA: TGTGCCACCAGCGCGTTCTACATGGGGAATACGCAGTATTTT; CDR3 protein: CATSAFYMGNTQYF
clone size: many; J gene: TRBJ2-3; V gene: TRBV20-1; D gene: TRBD2; CDR3 DNA: TGCAGTGCTACCCGCAGGCTAGCGGTAGACCCTAGCACAGATACGCAGTATTTT; CDR3 protein: CSATRRLAVDPSTDTQYF
clone size: many; J gene: TRBJ2-4; V gene: TRBV28; D gene: .; CDR3 DNA: TGTGCCAGCAGTCCTGTTGGCGTTTTAGCCAAAAACATTCAGTACTTC; CDR3 protein: CASSPVGVLAKNIQYF
clone size: many; J gene: TRBJ2-3; V gene: TRBV29-1; D gene: .; CDR3 DNA: TGCAGCGTTGAAGGATTCCCGGATACGCAGTATTTT; CDR3 protein: CSVEGFPDTQYF
clone size: .; J gene: TRBJ2-7; V gene: TRBV19; D gene: .; CDR3 DNA: TGTGCCAGTAGTCCGGCGGGACTCAGCTACGAGCAGTACTTC; CDR3 protein: CASSPAGLSYEQYF
clone size: few; J gene: TRBJ2-1; V gene: TRBV11-2; D gene: TRBD2; CDR3 DNA: TGTGCCAGCAGCTTAGGCCACGGACTAGGTCTCCACAATGAGCAGTTCTTC; CDR3 protein: CASSLGHGLGLHNEQFF
clone size: many; J gene: TRBJ2-7; V gene: TRBV24-1; D gene: TRBD2; CDR3 DNA: TGTGCCACCAGTCCGGGACTAGCGGGAGTATCAGGGTACGAGCAGTACTTC; CDR3 protein: CATSPGLAGVSGYEQYF
clone size: many; J gene: TRBJ2-3; V gene: TRBV7-6; D gene: TRBD2; CDR3 DNA: TGTGCCAGCAGCTCGGGACTAGGCACTAGCACAGATACGCAGTATTTT; CDR3 protein: CASSSGLGTSTDTQYF